This entry concerns a single TCR beta chain. Its cognate antigen is unknown. Once extracted for a subset, genomic DNA was divided evenly among several immunoSEQ plates. Some clones are missing from TCRdb's copy, which holds only in-frame ones; the method was immunoSEQ multiplex PCR. The repertoire includes around 1.5 million clones, around 98% of them detected once, and 0.4% to 0.55% sits in the top ten. Germline CDR1 is DFQATT and CDR2 is SNEGSKA (reference sequence). The CDR3 has 11 residues. V dropped 5 bases and J dropped 5 bases, with 9 bases sitting between them. This entry belongs to a study of shared clonotypes between healthy human individuals. Study details: Donors consisted of a couple of women and three men between 18 and 49.

Study-level points and caveats: Clonotype sharing across four donors was observed for around 5% of naive CD4 clonotypes. Despite large depth, sorted-subset datasets appeared incompletely sequenced.

The TCR comes from a man aged 25-45 years in good health. The specimen sequenced was naive CD4+ T cells sorted from blood. Subset in this sample: CD45RA+ positively selected. The V gene is TRBV20-1, the J gene TRBJ1-2; no clear D gene. The DNA for the CDR3 is TGCAGTGCTCCCGGGTTGTATGGCTACACCTTC. This translates into CSAPGLYGYTF.